The next 3 T cell receptor beta chains were all read from a single sample in a study of blood T cell repertoires in COVID-19. TCRdb's table, derived via immunoSEQ multiplex PCR, lists solely in-frame clones and lacks some. The table includes fewer than 250,000 clones, about 83% detected once. The sequenced material came from peripheral blood. These TCRs come from a human donor in a cohort sampled during active COVID-19.

The rearrangement joins TRBV7-9 to TRBJ2-7, with TRBD1 identical over 8 bases. V lost 4 bases to trimming and J lost 2 bases; unmatched junction nucleotides: 4. CDR1 is SEHNR, CDR2 FQNEAQ, per germline (reference sequence). The CDR3 runs 14 residues. CDR3 nucleotides: TGTGCCAGCAGCTCAAGGACAGGGCCCTACGAGCAGTACTTC. Translating gives CASSSRTGPYEQYF.

This chain connects TRBV9 to TRBJ2-5; 7 bases fit TRBD2. CDR1 is SGDLS, CDR2 YYNGEE, per germline. This CDR3 comprises 16 residues. V was pared by 4 bases and J by 0 bases, with 9 bases of the junction left unmatched. The CDR3 nucleotides are TGTGCCAGCAGCTCGGGGACTACGGTATACCAAGAGACCCAGTACTTC. It is translated as CASSSGTTVYQETQYF.

The chain links TRBV10-1 to TRBJ1-5; possibly TRBD1 for D (5 bases). The CDR3 spans 14 residues. Trimming pared 2 bases from V and 5 bases from J, leaving 10 bases between. Germline CDR1 and CDR2: WNHNN and SYGVQD (reference sequence). The CDR3 DNA reads as TGCGCCAGCAGTGAGGCGGGGGTAGATCAGCCCCAGCATTTT. As protein: CASSEAGVDQPQHF.